This TCR beta chain was obtained from a study of T cell responses to AZD1222 COVID-19 vaccine. This CDR3 region has 13 residues. Trimming took 4 bases from V and 9 from J; bases not matched to a gene: 6. Germline CDR1 LGHNA, CDR2 YSLEER. Study-level findings and limits: In the spike-specific TCR repertoire, nearly half reportedly target unmutated variant regions.

Here immunoSEQ multiplex PCR was the method, and the copy in TCRdb shows in-frame clones only, minus some. The data contain 150,000 to 200,000 clones, 80% to 95% of them singletons. Regarding this clone: Its antigen is as yet unknown.

The sequencing here drew on peripheral blood, taken 28 days after the second AZD1222 dose. V usage is TRBV4-3 and J usage is TRBJ2-1; 7 bases line up with TRBD1. This receptor was obtained from an adult who received the AZD1222 COVID-19 vaccine. CDR3 protein: CASSPTGLSEQFF. The CDR3 coding sequence is TGCGCCAGCAGCCCGACAGGGCTGAGTGAGCAGTTCTTC.